Sequencing of this TCR beta chain was carried out in a study of T-cell memory formation after mild COVID-19. As for the study in general: TCR clusters were largely donor specific. Study results and limitations: Clones that contracted from day 15 to 85 had balanced CD4/CD8; later expanders were CD4+ biased. There were some responding clones in pre-infection memory, which suggested that cross-reactive memory had joined.

MiXCR, applied by TCRdb to the 5' RACE reads, yields one record per CDR3 protein. The sample consists of under 400,000 distinct CDR3 sequences, 21% of them appearing once. Notes on this clonotype: Its specificity is unknown.

The ends were cut back, 1 base at V and 7 bases at J, with 7 bases in the middle. This CDR3 region has 12 residues. Germline lookup yields CDR1 SEHNR and CDR2 FQNEAQ (reference sequence). The sequencing sample was made of PBMCs or a T cell subset sorted from them (not recorded which). This TCR was recovered from an adult woman who had mild COVID-19 (a few samples of this study predate the infection). Cell type and time point are not known. The V gene is TRBV7-9, the J gene TRBJ1-2; D gene ambiguous. This CDR3 reads CASSLESAGYTF. In DNA form, the CDR3 reads TGTGCCAGCAGCTTAGAATCGGCTGGCTACACCTTC. The variable domain in full, with the rest retrieved from reference TRBV7-9 and TRBJ1-2, is DTGVSQNPRHKITKRGQNVTFRCDPISEHNRLYWYRQTLGQGPEFLTYFQNEAQLEKSRLLSDRFSAERPKGSFSTLEIQRTEQGDSAMYLCASSLESAGYTFGSGTRLTVV.